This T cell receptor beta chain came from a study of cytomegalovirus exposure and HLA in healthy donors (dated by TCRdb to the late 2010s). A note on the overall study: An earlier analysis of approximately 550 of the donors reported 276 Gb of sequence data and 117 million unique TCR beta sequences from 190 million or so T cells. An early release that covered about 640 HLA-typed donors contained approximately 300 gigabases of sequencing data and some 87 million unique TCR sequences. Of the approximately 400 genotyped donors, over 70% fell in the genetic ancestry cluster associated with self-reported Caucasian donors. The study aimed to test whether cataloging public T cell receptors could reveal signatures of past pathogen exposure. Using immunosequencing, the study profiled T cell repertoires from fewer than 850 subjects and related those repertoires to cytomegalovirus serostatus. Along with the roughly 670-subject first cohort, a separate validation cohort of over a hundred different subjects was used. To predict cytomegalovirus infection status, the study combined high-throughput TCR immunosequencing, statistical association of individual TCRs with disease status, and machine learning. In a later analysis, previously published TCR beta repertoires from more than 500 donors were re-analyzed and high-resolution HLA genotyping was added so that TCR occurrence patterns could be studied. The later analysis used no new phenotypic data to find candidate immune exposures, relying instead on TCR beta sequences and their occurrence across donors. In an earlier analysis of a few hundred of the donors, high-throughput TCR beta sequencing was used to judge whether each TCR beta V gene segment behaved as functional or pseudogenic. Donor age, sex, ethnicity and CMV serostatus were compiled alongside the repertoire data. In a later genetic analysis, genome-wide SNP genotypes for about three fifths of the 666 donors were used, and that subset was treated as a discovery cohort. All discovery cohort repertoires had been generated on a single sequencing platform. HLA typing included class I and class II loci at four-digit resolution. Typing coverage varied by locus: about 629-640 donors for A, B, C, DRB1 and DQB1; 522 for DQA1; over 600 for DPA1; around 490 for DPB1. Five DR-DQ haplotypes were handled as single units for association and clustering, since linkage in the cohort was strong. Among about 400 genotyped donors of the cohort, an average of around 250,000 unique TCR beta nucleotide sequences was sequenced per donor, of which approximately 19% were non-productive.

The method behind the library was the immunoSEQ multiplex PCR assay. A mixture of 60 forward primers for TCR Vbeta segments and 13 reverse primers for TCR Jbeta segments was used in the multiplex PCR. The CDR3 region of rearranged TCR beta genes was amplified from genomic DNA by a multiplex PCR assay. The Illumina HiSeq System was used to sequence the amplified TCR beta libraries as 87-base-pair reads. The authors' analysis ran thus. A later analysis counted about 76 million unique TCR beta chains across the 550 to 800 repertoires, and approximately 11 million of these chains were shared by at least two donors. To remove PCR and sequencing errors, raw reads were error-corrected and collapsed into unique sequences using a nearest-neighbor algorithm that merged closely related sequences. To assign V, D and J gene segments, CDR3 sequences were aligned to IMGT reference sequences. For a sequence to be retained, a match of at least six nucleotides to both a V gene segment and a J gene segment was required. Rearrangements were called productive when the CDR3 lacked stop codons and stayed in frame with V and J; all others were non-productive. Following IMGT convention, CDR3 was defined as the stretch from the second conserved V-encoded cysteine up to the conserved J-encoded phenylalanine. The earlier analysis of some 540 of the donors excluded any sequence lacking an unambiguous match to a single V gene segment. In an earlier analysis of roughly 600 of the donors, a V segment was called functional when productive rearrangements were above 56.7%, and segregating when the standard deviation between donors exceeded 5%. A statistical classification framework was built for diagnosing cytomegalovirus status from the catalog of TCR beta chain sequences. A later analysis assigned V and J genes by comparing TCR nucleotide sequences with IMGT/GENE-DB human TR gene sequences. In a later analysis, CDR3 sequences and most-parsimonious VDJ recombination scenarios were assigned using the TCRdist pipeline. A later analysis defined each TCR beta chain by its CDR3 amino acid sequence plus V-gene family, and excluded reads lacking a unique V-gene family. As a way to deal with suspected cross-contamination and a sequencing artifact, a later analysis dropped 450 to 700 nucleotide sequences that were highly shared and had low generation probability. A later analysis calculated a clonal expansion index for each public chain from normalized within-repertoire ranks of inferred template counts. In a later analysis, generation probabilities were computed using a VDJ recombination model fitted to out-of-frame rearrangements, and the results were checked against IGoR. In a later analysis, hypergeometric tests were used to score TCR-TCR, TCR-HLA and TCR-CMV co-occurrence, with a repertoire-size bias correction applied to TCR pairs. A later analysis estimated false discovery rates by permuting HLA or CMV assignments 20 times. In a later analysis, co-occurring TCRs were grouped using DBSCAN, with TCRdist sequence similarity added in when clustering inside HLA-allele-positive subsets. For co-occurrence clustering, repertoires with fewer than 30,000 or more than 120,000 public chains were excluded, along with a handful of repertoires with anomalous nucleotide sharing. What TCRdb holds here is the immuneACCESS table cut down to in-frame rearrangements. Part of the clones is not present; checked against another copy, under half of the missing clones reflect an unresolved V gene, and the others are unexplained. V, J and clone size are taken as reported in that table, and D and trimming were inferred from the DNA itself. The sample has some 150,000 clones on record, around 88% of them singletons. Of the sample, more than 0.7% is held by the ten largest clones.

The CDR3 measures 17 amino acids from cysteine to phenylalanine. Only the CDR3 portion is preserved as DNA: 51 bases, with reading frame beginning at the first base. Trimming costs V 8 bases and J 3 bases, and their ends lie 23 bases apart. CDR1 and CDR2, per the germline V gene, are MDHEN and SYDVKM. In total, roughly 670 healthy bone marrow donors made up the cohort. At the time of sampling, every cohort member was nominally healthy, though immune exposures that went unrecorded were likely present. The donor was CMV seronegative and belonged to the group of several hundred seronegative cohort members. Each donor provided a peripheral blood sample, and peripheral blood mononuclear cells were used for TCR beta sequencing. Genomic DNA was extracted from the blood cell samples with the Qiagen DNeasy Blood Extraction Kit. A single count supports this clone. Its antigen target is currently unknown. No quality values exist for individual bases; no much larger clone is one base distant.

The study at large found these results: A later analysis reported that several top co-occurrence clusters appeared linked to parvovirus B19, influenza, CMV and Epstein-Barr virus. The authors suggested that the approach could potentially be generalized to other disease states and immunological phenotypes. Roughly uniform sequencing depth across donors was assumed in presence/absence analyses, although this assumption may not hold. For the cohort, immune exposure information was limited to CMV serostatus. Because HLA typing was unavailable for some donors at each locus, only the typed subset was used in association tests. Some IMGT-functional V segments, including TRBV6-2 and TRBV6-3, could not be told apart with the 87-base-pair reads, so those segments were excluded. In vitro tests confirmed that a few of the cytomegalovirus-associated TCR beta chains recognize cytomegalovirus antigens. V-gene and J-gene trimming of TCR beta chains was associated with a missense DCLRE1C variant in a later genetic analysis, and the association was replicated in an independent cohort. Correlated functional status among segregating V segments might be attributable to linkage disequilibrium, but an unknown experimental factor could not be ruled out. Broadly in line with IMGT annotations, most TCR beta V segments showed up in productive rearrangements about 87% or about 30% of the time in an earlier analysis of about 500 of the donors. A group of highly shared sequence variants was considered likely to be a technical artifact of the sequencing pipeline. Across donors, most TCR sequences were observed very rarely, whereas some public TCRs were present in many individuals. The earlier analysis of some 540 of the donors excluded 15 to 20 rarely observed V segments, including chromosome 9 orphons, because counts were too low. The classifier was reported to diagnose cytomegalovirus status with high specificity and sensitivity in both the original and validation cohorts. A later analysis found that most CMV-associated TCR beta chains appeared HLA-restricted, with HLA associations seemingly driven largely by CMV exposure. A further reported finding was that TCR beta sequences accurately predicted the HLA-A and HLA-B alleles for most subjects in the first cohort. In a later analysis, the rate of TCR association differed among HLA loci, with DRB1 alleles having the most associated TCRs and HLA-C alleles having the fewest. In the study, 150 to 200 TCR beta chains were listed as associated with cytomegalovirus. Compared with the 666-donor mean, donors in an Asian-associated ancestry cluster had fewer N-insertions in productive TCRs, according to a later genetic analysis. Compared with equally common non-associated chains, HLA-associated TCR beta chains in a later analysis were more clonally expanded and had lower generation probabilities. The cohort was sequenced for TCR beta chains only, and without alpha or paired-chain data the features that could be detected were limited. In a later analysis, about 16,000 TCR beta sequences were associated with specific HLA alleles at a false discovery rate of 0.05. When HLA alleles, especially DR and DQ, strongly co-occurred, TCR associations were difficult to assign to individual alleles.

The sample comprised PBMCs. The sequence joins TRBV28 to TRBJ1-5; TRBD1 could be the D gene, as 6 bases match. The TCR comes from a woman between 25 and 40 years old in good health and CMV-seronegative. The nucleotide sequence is TGTGCCAGCCTAACGGCACAGGGTCTGGGGCTCAATCAGCCCCAGCATTTT. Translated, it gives CASLTAQGLGLNQPQHF.